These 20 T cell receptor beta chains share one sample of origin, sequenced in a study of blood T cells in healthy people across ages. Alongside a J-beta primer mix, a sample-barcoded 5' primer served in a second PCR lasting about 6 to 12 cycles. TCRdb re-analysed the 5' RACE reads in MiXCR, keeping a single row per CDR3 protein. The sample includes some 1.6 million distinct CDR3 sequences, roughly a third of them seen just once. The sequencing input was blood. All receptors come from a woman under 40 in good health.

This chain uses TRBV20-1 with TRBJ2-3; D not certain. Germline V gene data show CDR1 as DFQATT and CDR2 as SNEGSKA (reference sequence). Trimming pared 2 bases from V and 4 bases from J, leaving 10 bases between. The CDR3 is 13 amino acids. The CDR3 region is CSARRVNSDTQYF. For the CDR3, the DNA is TGCAGTGCTAGAAGAGTAAATTCAGATACGCAGTATTTT.

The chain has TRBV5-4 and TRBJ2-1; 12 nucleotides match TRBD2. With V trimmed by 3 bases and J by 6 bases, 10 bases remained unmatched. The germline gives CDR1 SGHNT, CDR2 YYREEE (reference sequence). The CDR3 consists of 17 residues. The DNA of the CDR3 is TGTGCCAGCAGCTCCCCGACTAGCGGGAGTGGGGGCAATGAGCAGTTCTTC. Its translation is CASSSPTSGSGGNEQFF.

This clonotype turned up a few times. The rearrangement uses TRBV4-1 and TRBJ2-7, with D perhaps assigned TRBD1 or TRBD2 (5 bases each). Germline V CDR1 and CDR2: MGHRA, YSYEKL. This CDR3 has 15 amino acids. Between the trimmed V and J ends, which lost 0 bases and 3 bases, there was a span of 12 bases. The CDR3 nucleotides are TGCGCCAGCAGCCAAGATGGGGACCTCGTCTACGAGCAGTACTTC. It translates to CASSQDGDLVYEQYF.

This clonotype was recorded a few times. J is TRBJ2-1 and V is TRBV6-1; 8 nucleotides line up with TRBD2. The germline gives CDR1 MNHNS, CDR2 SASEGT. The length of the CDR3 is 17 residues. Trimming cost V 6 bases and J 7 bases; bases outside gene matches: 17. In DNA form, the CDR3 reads TGTGCCAGCAGACCCCGTTTTAGCGGGACCGATGGGAATGAGCAGTTCTTC. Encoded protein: CASRPRFSGTDGNEQFF.

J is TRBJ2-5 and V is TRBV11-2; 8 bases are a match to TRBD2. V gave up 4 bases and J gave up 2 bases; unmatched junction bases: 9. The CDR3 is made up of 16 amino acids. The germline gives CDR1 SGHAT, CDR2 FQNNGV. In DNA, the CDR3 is TGTGCCAGCAGCTCCCCGACTAGCGAGAAGCAAGAGACCCAGTACTTC. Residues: CASSSPTSEKQETQYF.

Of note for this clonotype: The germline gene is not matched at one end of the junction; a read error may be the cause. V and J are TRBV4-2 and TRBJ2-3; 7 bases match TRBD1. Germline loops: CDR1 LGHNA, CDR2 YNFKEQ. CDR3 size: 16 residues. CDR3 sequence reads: CAGSQDGIGGTDAQYF. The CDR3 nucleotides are TGTGCCGGCAGCCAAGATGGGATAGGGGGCACAGATGCGCAGTATTTT.

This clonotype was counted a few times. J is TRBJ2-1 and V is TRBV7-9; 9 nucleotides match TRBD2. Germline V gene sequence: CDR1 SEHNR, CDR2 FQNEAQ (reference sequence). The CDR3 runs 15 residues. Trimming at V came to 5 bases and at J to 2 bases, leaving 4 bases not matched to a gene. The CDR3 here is CASSRSGSTYNEQFF. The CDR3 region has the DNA TGTGCCAGCAGCCGTAGCGGGAGTACCTACAATGAGCAGTTCTTC.

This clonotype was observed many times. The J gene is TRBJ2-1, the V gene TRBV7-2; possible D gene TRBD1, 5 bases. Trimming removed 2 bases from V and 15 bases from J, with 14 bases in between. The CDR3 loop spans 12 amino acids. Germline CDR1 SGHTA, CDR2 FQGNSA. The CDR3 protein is CASSLLTAPMFF. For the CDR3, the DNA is TGTGCCAGCAGCTTATTGACAGCCCCAATGTTCTTC.

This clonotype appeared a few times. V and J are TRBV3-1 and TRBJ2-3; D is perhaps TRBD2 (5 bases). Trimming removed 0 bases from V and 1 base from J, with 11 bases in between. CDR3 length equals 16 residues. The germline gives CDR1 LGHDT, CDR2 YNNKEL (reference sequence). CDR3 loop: CASSQDQNSGTDTQYF. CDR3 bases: TGTGCCAGCAGCCAAGATCAGAATAGCGGCACAGATACGCAGTATTTT.

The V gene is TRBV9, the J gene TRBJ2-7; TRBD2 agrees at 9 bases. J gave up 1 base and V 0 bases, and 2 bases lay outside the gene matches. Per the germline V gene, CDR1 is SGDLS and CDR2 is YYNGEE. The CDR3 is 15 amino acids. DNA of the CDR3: TGTGCCAGCAGCGTAGGTAGCGGGGGTTCCTACGAGCAGTACTTC. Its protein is CASSVGSGGSYEQYF.

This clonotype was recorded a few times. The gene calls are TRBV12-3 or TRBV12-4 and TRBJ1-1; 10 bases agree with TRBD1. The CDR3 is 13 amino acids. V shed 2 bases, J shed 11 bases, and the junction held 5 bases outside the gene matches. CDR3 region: CASSLTGQGKAFF. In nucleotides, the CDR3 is TGTGCCAGCAGTTTAACGGGACAGGGGAAGGCTTTCTTT.

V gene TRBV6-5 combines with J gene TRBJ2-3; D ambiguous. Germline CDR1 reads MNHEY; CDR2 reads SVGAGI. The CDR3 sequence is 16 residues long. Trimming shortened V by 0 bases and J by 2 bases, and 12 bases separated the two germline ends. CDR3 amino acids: CASSYSTQQPTDTQYF. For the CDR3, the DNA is TGTGCCAGCAGTTACTCGACCCAGCAGCCCACAGATACGCAGTATTTT.

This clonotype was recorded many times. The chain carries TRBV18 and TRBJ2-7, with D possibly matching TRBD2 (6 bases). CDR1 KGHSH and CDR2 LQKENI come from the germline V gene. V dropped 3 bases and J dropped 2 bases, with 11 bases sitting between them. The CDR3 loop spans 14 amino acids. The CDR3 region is CASSPGGLAYEQYF. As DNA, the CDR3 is TGTGCCAGCTCACCGGGGGGTTTGGCCTACGAGCAGTACTTC.

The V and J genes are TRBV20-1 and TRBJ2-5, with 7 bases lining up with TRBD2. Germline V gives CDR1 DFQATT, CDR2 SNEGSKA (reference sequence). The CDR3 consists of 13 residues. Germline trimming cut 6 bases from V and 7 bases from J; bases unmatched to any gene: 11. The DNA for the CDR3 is TGCAGTGCGGAAGCGGGGAGGAGAGGGACCCAGTACTTC. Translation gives CSAEAGRRGTQYF.

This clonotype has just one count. The CDR3 DNA follows: TGTGCCACCAGTGGCCTAGCGGGAGTCACGAATGAGCAGTTCTTC. This encodes CATSGLAGVTNEQFF. The chain employs TRBV24-1 and TRBJ2-1; 10 bases are a match to TRBD2. From germline, CDR1 is KGHDR and CDR2 SFDVKD. The ends lost 5 bases at V and 7 bases at J; junction bases unmatched: 7. The CDR3 extends over 15 amino acids.

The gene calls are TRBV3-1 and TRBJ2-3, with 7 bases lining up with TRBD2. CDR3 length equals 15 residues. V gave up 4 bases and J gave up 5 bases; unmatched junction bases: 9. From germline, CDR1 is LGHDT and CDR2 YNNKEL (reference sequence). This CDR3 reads CASSLSERGGDTQYF. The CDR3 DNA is TGTGCCAGCAGCCTGAGCGAGCGGGGAGGAGATACGCAGTATTTT.

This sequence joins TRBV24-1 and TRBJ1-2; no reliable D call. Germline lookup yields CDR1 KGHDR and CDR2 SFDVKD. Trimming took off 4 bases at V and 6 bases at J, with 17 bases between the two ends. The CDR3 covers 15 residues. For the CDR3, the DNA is TGTGCCACCAGTGAGAGTACAGTCCAAGGCGATGGCTACACCTTC. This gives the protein CATSESTVQGDGYTF.

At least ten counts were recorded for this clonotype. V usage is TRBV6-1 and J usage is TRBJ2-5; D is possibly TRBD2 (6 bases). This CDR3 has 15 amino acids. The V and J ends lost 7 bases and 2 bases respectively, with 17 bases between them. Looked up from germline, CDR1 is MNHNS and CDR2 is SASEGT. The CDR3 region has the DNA TGTGCCAGCACATTACGCCGGGGAGGACAAGAGACCCAGTACTTC. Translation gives CASTLRRGGQETQYF.

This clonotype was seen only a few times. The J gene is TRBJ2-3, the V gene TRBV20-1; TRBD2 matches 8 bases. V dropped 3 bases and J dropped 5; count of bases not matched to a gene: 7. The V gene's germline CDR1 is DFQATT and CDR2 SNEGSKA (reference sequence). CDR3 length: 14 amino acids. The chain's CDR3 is CSASKREILDTQYF. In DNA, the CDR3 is TGCAGTGCTAGCAAGCGGGAGATCCTAGATACGCAGTATTTT.

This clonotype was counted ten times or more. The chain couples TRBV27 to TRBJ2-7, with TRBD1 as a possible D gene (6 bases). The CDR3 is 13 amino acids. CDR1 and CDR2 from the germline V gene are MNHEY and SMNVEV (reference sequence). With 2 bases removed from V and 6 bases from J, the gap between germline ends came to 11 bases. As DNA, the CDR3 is TGTGCCAGCAGTTTACAACCAGGGGCCGAGCAGTACTTC. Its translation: CASSLQPGAEQYF.